The present TCR beta chain was sequenced within a study of T cells in Graves' hyperthyroidism and ophthalmopathy. There were TCR beta CDR3 regions amplified from RNA transcripts. The HTBI primer set drove a first-round RT-PCR of the TCR CDR3. MiXCR, applied by TCRdb to the multiplex PCR reads, yields one record per CDR3 protein. The data contain some 320,000 distinct CDR3 sequences, about 13% of them singletons. This clonotype was detected many times. Germline loops: CDR1 SGHRS, CDR2 YFSETQ. V was cut by 0 bases and J by 7 bases, with 8 bases left in between. This CDR3 spans 14 amino acids. The clonotype was recovered from a woman in her thirties or forties with Graves' ophthalmopathy. The sequencing sample was made of blood. The V gene is TRBV5-1, the J gene TRBJ1-6; D is undetermined. CDR3 protein: CASSLDMQNSPLHF. The CDR3 nucleotides read TGCGCCAGCAGCTTGGACATGCAAAATTCACCCCTCCACTTT.